A single sample gave rise to the 6 T cell receptor beta chains below, sequenced in a study of OX40 agonist ivuxolimab in advanced cancers. Data came from immunoSEQ multiplex PCR; TCRdb stores just in-frame clones and leaves some out. The data contain about 72,000 clones, approximately 90% of them singletons. This specimen consisted of CD4+ or CD8+ T cells sorted from blood, obtained in a trial of the OX40 agonist ivuxolimab. These receptors were obtained from an adult with an advanced solid tumor such as melanoma, head and neck, liver or kidney cancer.

The chain has TRBV15 and TRBJ2-1; 8 bases line up with TRBD1. CDR3 size: 14 residues. The V segment lost 8 bases and the J segment 8 bases; nucleotides outside the gene matches: 11. Germline CDR1 reads LNHNV; CDR2 reads YYDKDF (reference sequence). In DNA form, the CDR3 reads TGTGCCACCGGCCGAGGGCAGGGGGCGCATGAGCAGTTCTTC. Its translation: CATGRGQGAHEQFF. Looking up the rest from reference TRBV15 and TRBJ2-1 gives the full variable domain: DAMVIQNPRYQVTQFGKPVTLSCSQTLNHNVMYWYQQKSSQAPKLLFHYYDKDFNNEADTPDNFQSRRPNTSFCFLDIRSPGLGDTAMYLCATGRGQGAHEQFFGPGTRLTVL.

The chain links TRBV6-6 to TRBJ2-1; TRBD2 might be the D (7 bases). Germline V gives CDR1 MNHNY, CDR2 SVGAGI (reference sequence). V dropped 6 bases and J dropped 6 bases, with 15 bases sitting between them. There are 14 residues in the CDR3. In nucleotides, the CDR3 is TGTGCCAGCAGGGCTCGGGGGGCCCGCAATGAGCAGTTCTTC. It is translated as CASRARGARNEQFF.

The chain is built from TRBV9 and TRBJ2-7, with TRBD1 matching over 7 bases. The CDR3 contains 14 residues. Per the germline V gene, CDR1 is SGDLS and CDR2 is YYNGEE. V lost 5 bases to trimming and J lost 6 bases; unmatched junction nucleotides: 11. The CDR3 loop is CASSLDRVASEQYF. In DNA form, the CDR3 reads TGTGCCAGCAGTCTCGACAGGGTTGCCTCCGAGCAGTACTTC.

The DNA for the CDR3 is TGTGCCAGCATTAGTTTGGGCAGGGGGACAGGGGCCTACGAGCAGTACTTC. Its translation: CASISLGRGTGAYEQYF. This rearrangement joins TRBV28 to TRBJ2-7, with 10 bases lining up with TRBD1. V dropped 7 bases and J dropped 2; count of bases not matched to a gene: 14. The germline V gene has CDR1 MDHEN and CDR2 SYDVKM. CDR3 size: 17 residues.

This chain connects TRBV6-5 to TRBJ1-2; TRBD1 agrees at 9 bases. CDR1 and CDR2 from the germline V gene are MNHEY and SVGAGI. The CDR3 is 14 amino acids. Trimming removed 4 bases from V and 8 bases from J; junction bases left unmatched: 8. The CDR3 loop reads CASSFTGGGGGYTF. The CDR3 region has the DNA TGTGCCAGCAGTTTTACAGGGGGCGGCGGAGGCTACACCTTC.

This chain connects TRBV7-2 to TRBJ1-1; a possible D gene is TRBD1 (5 bases). CDR3 length: 12 residues. V dropped 1 base and J dropped 12 bases, with 12 bases sitting between them. CDR1 is SGHTA and CDR2 is FQGNSA in the germline V gene. The CDR3 here is CASSLVAGSTFF. For the CDR3, the DNA is TGTGCCAGCAGCTTAGTCGCAGGGAGTACTTTCTTT.